This T cell receptor (beta chain) was recovered during a study of cytomegalovirus exposure and HLA in healthy donors. The PCR was carried out with 60 Vbeta primers and 13 Jbeta primers. Clones were read by immunoSEQ multiplex PCR, and TCRdb kept only the in-frame ones, dropping some. The sample consists of roughly 180,000 clones, over 70% of them appearing once. The germline V gene has CDR1 SNHLY and CDR2 FYNNEI. The CDR3 sequence is 12 residues long. The V end was cut by 6 bases, the J end by 1 base, with 6 bases between. V gene TRBV2 combines with J gene TRBJ1-1; D gene ambiguous. The sequence derives from a boy aged 2 to 9 in good health and CMV-seronegative. Material for sequencing was PBMCs. CDR3 residues: CASRGRNTEAFF. CDR3 in DNA: TGTGCCAGCAGGGGGAGGAACACTGAAGCTTTCTTT.